This T cell receptor (beta chain) appears in the sequencing data of a study of a mutant IDH1 vaccine in newly diagnosed glioma. At the level of the study: Radiotherapy, temozolomide, or both had been given previously, and both were given to most.

Using immunoSEQ multiplex PCR, the repertoire was profiled, and TCRdb retains in-frame clones only, with some absent. The repertoire has tens of thousands of clones, roughly 80% of them found once; the top ten carry roughly 3.2%. CDR3 size: 15 residues. The ends were cut back, 0 bases at V and 3 bases at J, with 12 bases in the middle. The V gene's germline CDR1 is ENHRY and CDR2 SYGVKD. Indicated time point: week 5, during vaccination. Vaccinated patients received 300 ug of mutant IDH1 20-mer peptide per dose, with topical imiquimod. As to this clone: Its antigen remains unidentified.

The clonotype comes from a woman under 30 with glioma. Some clones in this sample may be carry-over from other donors' samples. The V and J genes are TRBV10-3 and TRBJ2-7; D unresolved. Specimen: PBMCs, collected from a glioma patient whose treatment included an IDH1 peptide vaccine. The chain's CDR3 is CAISESSEAIYEQYF. CDR3 coding DNA: TGTGCCATCAGTGAGTCCTCGGAAGCCATCTACGAGCAGTACTTC.